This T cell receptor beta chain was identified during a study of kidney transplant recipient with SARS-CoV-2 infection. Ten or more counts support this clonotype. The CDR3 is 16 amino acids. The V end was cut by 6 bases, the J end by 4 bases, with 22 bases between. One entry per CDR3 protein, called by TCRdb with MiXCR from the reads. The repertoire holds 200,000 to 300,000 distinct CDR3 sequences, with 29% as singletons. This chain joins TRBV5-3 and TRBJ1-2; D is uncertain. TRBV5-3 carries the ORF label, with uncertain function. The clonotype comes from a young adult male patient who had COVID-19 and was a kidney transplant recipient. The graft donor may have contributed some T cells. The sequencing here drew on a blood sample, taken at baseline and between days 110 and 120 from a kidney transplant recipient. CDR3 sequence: CARNWRVVRKTYGYTF. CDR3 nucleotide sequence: TGTGCCAGAAATTGGAGAGTGGTGAGAAAGACCTATGGCTACACCTTC.